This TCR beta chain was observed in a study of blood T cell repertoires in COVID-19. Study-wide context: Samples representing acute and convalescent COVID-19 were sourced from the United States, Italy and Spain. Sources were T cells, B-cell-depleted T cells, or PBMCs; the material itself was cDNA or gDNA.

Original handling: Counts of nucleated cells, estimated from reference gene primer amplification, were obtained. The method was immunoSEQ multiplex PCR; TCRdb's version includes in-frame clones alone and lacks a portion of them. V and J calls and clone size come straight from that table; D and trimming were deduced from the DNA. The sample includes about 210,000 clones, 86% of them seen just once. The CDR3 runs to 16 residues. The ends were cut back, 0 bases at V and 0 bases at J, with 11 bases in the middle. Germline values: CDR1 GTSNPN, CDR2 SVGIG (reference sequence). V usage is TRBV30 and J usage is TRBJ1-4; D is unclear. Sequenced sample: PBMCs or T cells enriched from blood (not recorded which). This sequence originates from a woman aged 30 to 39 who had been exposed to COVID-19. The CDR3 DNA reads TGTGCCTGGAGTGTACGCGGCCTAACAACTAATGAAAAACTGTTTTTT. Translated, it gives CAWSVRGLTTNEKLFF.